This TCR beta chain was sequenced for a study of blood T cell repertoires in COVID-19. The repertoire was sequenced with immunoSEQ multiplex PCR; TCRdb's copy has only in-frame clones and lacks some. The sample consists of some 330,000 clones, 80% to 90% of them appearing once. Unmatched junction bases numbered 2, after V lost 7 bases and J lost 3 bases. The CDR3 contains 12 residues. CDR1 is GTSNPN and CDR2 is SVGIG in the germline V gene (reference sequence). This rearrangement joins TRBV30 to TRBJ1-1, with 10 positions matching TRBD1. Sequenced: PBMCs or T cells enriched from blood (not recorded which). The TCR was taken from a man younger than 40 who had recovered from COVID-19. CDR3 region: CALGQGDTEAFF. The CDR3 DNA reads TGTGCCTTAGGACAGGGGGACACTGAAGCTTTCTTT.